This entry lists 3 T cell receptor beta chains sequenced from one sample in a study of response to subunit inactivated influenza vaccine. TCRdb fed the RT-PCR reads into MiXCR, producing one record per CDR3 protein. The sample has over 650,000 distinct CDR3 sequences, around 20% seen once; the top ten hold approximately 10%. The sequencing here drew on PBMCs from blood, taken 5 days after vaccination. These receptors were taken from a man aged 50 to 59 who received an inactivated influenza vaccine.

In this sample, this clonotype turned up many times. The CDR3 loop is CSARGRALATQYF. The CDR3 DNA reads as TGCAGTGCTAGAGGCCGGGCCCTCGCGACCCAGTACTTC. The genes are TRBV20-1 and TRBJ2-5; D remains unclear. Between the trimmed V and J ends, which lost 1 base and 7 bases, there was a span of 13 bases. The length of the CDR3 is 13 residues. The germline CDR1 and CDR2 sequences are DFQATT and SNEGSKA (reference sequence).

This chain joins TRBV5-5 and TRBJ2-1, with D possibly being TRBD1 (6 bases). The CDR3 has 13 amino acids. V lost 7 bases, J lost 7 bases, and 15 bases lay in between. Germline lookup yields CDR1 SGHKS and CDR2 YYEKEE (reference sequence). The CDR3 spells CASGTTGRNEQFF. The CDR3 nucleotides read TGTGCCAGCGGAACAACAGGGCGAAATGAGCAGTTCTTC. The complete variable domain, with remaining parts taken from reference TRBV5-5 and TRBJ2-1, reads DAGVTQSPTHLIKTRGQQVTLRCSPISGHKSVSWYQQVLGQGPQFIFQYYEKEERGRGNFPDRFSARQFPNYSSELNVNALLLGDSALYLCASGTTGRNEQFFGPGTRLTVL.

This sequence joins TRBV15 and TRBJ1-4; D is perhaps TRBD1 (5 bases). Germline V CDR1 and CDR2: LNHNV, YYDKDF (reference sequence). Trimming pared 3 bases from V and 4 bases from J, leaving 12 bases between. CDR3 length equals 15 residues. The CDR3 DNA reads TGTGCCACCAGCAGGAAGGGGCGCGGTAATGAAAAACTGTTTTTT. Amino acids: CATSRKGRGNEKLFF.